This record concerns one TCR beta chain sequence. This clone has at least ten counts. The antigen this receptor binds is unknown. No quality values exist for individual bases; no much larger clone is one base distant. Before undergoing thyroid surgery, none of the patients had been given any kind of treatment. Using T-cell receptor beta sequencing, the researchers looked back retrospectively at clinical samples from patients, gathered between about 2012 and 2019. This sample stems from a study of metastatic and nonmetastatic thyroid tumors (dated by TCRdb to 2020 to 2021). For context, the study as a whole: Repertoires were compared across peripheral blood and tumor or nodule tissue samples from malignant and benign thyroid patients.

Beyond this particular receptor, the publication reports: TCR beta diversity was reported as significantly higher in malignant tumors than in benign nodules, in both blood and tumor samples.

Libraries were constructed by PCR. The instrument given in TCRdb is Illumina HiSeq 4000. High-throughput sequencing was used to profile the CDR3 region of the TCR beta-chain in every patient. Under the source paper's analysis protocol: Drawing on CDR3 differences between clinicopathological groups, the researchers built a classifier meant to tell apart patients with distant-metastatic papillary thyroid cancer. To measure repertoire diversity the researchers used the Shannon index, while the Morisita-Horn index served to gauge how similar the tumor and blood repertoires were. The public reads were reanalyzed by TCRdb: fastp trimming at Q25, MiXCR alignment, in-frame beta chains only. These V and J calls derive from TCRdb rather than the authors' analysis. The sample table shows some 54,000 clones, and approximately 15% are seen once. In total, the top ten clones hold around 3% of the sample. V is shortened by 8 bases, J by 2 bases, and the region joining them spans 9 bases. CDR1 and CDR2 are drawn from the germline V gene: MDHEN, SYDVKM. Measured from the cysteine to the phenylalanine, the CDR3 is 12 residues long. The retained sequence is limited to the CDR3, 36 bases, with the frame set at the first base.

This chain joins TRBV28 to TRBJ1-1; a tentative D match to TRBD1 spans 6 bases. Source material: blood. The receptor comes from a female donor with papillary thyroid cancer or a benign thyroid nodule (not recorded which). Some clones in this sample may be carry-over from other donors' samples. The DNA is as follows: TGTGCCAGCGGCAGGGGTAACACTGAAGCTTTCTTT. Its protein reads: CASGRGNTEAFF.